The next 10 T cell receptor beta chains were all read from a single sample in a study of cytomegalovirus exposure and HLA in healthy donors. The primer mix had 60 Vbeta and 13 Jbeta primers. Data came from immunoSEQ multiplex PCR; TCRdb stores just in-frame clones and leaves some out. The sample has 150,000 to 200,000 clones, 80% seen once. Specimen: PBMCs. The origin of the receptors is a boy aged 5-17 years in good health and CMV-seronegative.

The rearrangement joins TRBV14 to TRBJ1-1; D not certain. The germline V gene has CDR1 SGHDN and CDR2 FVKESK. The V and J ends lost 2 bases and 1 base respectively, with 8 bases between them. CDR3 length: 14 residues. The CDR3 nucleotides read TGTGCCAGCAGCCAACGGGAATCGAACACTGAAGCTTTCTTT. Its protein is CASSQRESNTEAFF.

The chain uses TRBV11-2 and TRBJ1-1, with a possible D match to TRBD1 (5 bases). CDR1 and CDR2 (germline): SGHAT, FQNNGV. The germline V and J ends were trimmed by 4 bases and 6 bases, with 21 bases remaining between them. This CDR3 contains 16 residues. The CDR3 nucleotides are TGTGCCAGCAGCTCTATCCAGGGAAGAATAAATCCTGAAGCTTTCTTT. Encoded protein: CASSSIQGRINPEAFF.

V is TRBV19 and J is TRBJ2-5; D perhaps matches TRBD1 (5 bases). CDR1 and CDR2 (germline): LNHDA, SQIVND (reference sequence). The CDR3 extends over 14 amino acids. V was shortened by 0 bases and J by 0 bases, with 5 bases between the two germline ends. DNA for the CDR3: TGTGCCAGTAGTATAGACAGGGACCAAGAGACCCAGTACTTC. Protein: CASSIDRDQETQYF.

This clone has a handful of counts. This sequence joins TRBV19 and TRBJ1-2; 7 positions match TRBD1. V gave up 3 bases and J gave up 8 bases; unmatched junction bases: 6. This CDR3 has 13 amino acids. In germline, CDR1 is LNHDA, CDR2 SQIVND (reference sequence). The CDR3: CASSISDRDGYTF. DNA for the CDR3: TGTGCCAGTAGTATTTCCGACAGGGACGGCTACACCTTC.

This clone was observed a handful of times. The junction differs from germline at one of its ends, possibly a read error. CDR3 nucleotides: TGTTCCAGCAGCACAAAACAGGGGTCGACGGCCAAAAACATTCAGTACTTC. This gives the protein CSSSTKQGSTAKNIQYF. The rearrangement joins TRBV7-9 to TRBJ2-4; the match to TRBD1 covers 7 bases. The CDR3 loop spans 17 amino acids. CDR1 and CDR2 from the germline V gene are SEHNR and FQNEAQ (reference sequence).

The sample holds a few counts of this clone. The genes are TRBV7-9 and TRBJ1-4; 7 nucleotides align to TRBD1. V lost 3 bases to trimming and J lost 8 bases; unmatched junction nucleotides: 6. This CDR3 is built from 14 residues. Germline V gives CDR1 SEHNR, CDR2 FQNEAQ (reference sequence). CDR3 in amino acids: CASSFNRGEEKLFF. As DNA, the CDR3 is TGTGCCAGCAGCTTTAACAGGGGAGAGGAAAAACTGTTTTTT.

The CDR3 spells CASRPGTSGFQETQYF. The DNA of the CDR3 is TGTGCCAGCAGACCTGGGACTAGCGGTTTCCAAGAGACCCAGTACTTC. The chain is built from TRBV14 and TRBJ2-5; 11 nucleotides align to TRBD2. Germline lookup yields CDR1 SGHDN and CDR2 FVKESK. Trimming took 6 bases from V and 1 from J; bases not matched to a gene: 7. There are 16 residues in the CDR3.

The chain has TRBV11-3 and TRBJ2-7, with D possibly matching TRBD1 (7 bases). CDR3 length: 15 residues. Germline CDR1 is SGHNT and CDR2 is YENEEA. Between the trimmed V and J ends, which lost 1 base and 3 bases, there was a span of 13 bases. The CDR3 sequence is CASSLASGGLYEQYF. DNA of the CDR3: TGTGCCAGCAGCTTAGCCTCAGGGGGGCTCTACGAGCAGTACTTC.

The chain has TRBV19 and TRBJ1-5, with 7 bases fitting TRBD1. From germline, CDR1 is LNHDA and CDR2 SQIVND (reference sequence). The ends lost 6 bases at V and 2 bases at J; junction bases unmatched: 10. This CDR3 contains 16 residues. In DNA form, the CDR3 reads TGTGCCAGTAGGCCCTACGACAGGGATGGCAATCAGCCCCAGCATTTT. Protein sequence: CASRPYDRDGNQPQHF.

This clone has just a few counts. The CDR3: CASSFHGSREGEQFF. The CDR3 nucleotides are TGTGCCAGCAGCTTCCATGGGTCTCGGGAGGGTGAGCAGTTCTTC. J is TRBJ2-1 and V is TRBV7-3; 8 bases agree with TRBD2. After removal of 3 bases from V and 9 bases from J, the junction contained 10 bases not matched to a gene. Looked up from germline, CDR1 is SGHTA and CDR2 is FQGTGA. The CDR3 sequence is 15 residues long.